The next 14 T cell receptor beta chains were all read from a single sample in a study of blood T cell repertoires in COVID-19. Assay used: immunoSEQ multiplex PCR; TCRdb lists only in-frame clones, some missing. The table includes under 65,000 clones, 90% to 95% detected once. The specimen sequenced was peripheral blood. Source of these receptors: a human donor in a cohort sampled during active COVID-19.

The chain has TRBV6-6 and TRBJ2-7, with D perhaps TRBD2 (6 bases). Trimming removed 0 bases from V and 5 bases from J, with 11 bases in between. Germline V CDR1 and CDR2: MNHNY, SVGAGI (reference sequence). This CDR3 has 14 residues. The CDR3 protein is CASSYSASAHEQYF. The CDR3 DNA follows: TGTGCCAGCAGTTACTCGGCTAGCGCCCACGAGCAGTACTTC.

The chain couples TRBV9 to TRBJ2-3, with TRBD1 as a possible D gene (5 bases). The CDR3 consists of 14 residues. Trimming pared 4 bases from V and 2 bases from J, leaving 11 bases between. Germline V CDR1 and CDR2: SGDLS, YYNGEE. This chain's CDR3 is CASSSRQTTDTQYF. The DNA for the CDR3 is TGTGCCAGCAGCTCGCGACAGACCACAGATACGCAGTATTTT.

The V gene is TRBV10-3, the J gene TRBJ2-5; maybe TRBD1 (6 bases). The CDR3 runs 11 residues. Germline assignment: CDR1 ENHRY and CDR2 SYGVKD. V lost 11 bases and J 4 bases, leaving 11 bases between the germline ends. The CDR3, as DNA: TGTGCCGTACAGGGTGGAGAGACCCAGTACTTC. It specifies CAVQGGETQYF.

The rearrangement links TRBV6-1 to TRBJ1-1, with a possible D match to TRBD1 (5 bases). Germline lookup yields CDR1 MNHNS and CDR2 SASEGT. Trimming cost V 2 bases and J 1 base, with 14 bases left between them. The CDR3 covers 16 residues. The CDR3 loop is CASSERKGWGNTEAFF. In nucleotides, the CDR3 is TGTGCCAGCAGTGAAAGGAAGGGGTGGGGGAACACTGAAGCTTTCTTT.

The rearrangement joins TRBV20-1 to TRBJ2-1; unclear D gene. This CDR3 is 11 amino acids long. Germline CDR1 reads DFQATT; CDR2 reads SNEGSKA (reference sequence). V was shortened by 3 bases and J by 6 bases, with 6 bases between the two germline ends. This CDR3 is CSASYLNEQFF. The CDR3 DNA reads as TGCAGTGCTAGTTATCTCAATGAGCAGTTCTTC.

The rearrangement uses TRBV11-2 and TRBJ1-6; 8 positions match TRBD1. CDR3 size: 15 residues. In germline, CDR1 is SGHAT, CDR2 FQNNGV. V gave up 5 bases and J gave up 10 bases; unmatched junction bases: 10. DNA for the CDR3: TGTGCCAGCAGCCCCTATGGACAGGGAGACTCACCCCTCCACTTT. Amino acids: CASSPYGQGDSPLHF.

This rearrangement joins TRBV5-6 to TRBJ1-4; 7 bases align to TRBD1. Germline-derived CDR1 and CDR2 are SGHDT and YYEEEE. Trimming cost V 5 bases and J 4 bases; bases outside gene matches: 5. The CDR3 covers 14 residues. The CDR3 DNA sequence: TGTGCCAGCAGTTTGACAGGGTATAATGAAAAACTGTTTTTT. It encodes CASSLTGYNEKLFF.

The V call is TRBV20-1, the J call TRBJ2-2, with 9 bases that match TRBD2. There are 17 residues in the CDR3. The V segment lost 3 bases and the J segment 3 bases; nucleotides outside the gene matches: 11. Germline CDR1 and CDR2: DFQATT and SNEGSKA (reference sequence). The CDR3 nucleotides are TGCAGTGCTAGTGTCTCTGCTAGCGGGACTTACACCGGGGAGCTGTTTTTT. This sequence encodes CSASVSASGTYTGELFF.

The chain recombines TRBV15 with TRBJ1-5; D is undetermined. The V gene's germline CDR1 is LNHNV and CDR2 YYDKDF (reference sequence). The CDR3 sequence is 15 residues long. Trimming took 5 bases from V and 4 from J, leaving 15 bases between them. In DNA, the CDR3 is TGTGCCACCAGCGCAGGAACATTTGGAAATCAGCCCCAGCATTTT. Its protein is CATSAGTFGNQPQHF.

The rearrangement uses TRBV4-2 and TRBJ1-4, with D perhaps matching TRBD1 (5 bases). Trimming took 5 bases from V and 7 from J, leaving 17 bases between them. This CDR3 comprises 15 residues. CDR1 is LGHNA, CDR2 YNFKEQ, per germline. CDR3 coding DNA: TGTGCCAGCAGCGCCGACAGTCTCTCGGGTGAAAAACTGTTTTTT. Protein sequence: CASSADSLSGEKLFF.

The chain links TRBV24-1 to TRBJ2-1; 10 bases line up with TRBD2. Unmatched junction bases numbered 4, after V lost 4 bases and J lost 2 bases. This CDR3 contains 16 residues. Germline V gene data show CDR1 as KGHDR and CDR2 as SFDVKD. The CDR3 protein is CATSDPSGGAYNEQFF. The DNA for the CDR3 is TGTGCCACCAGTGACCCGAGCGGGGGGGCCTACAATGAGCAGTTCTTC.

V gene TRBV19 combines with J gene TRBJ1-6; 8 bases are a match to TRBD1. Per the germline V gene, CDR1 is LNHDA and CDR2 is SQIVND (reference sequence). V lost 2 bases, J lost 5 bases, and 5 bases stayed unmatched. There are 16 residues in the CDR3. CDR3 amino acids: CASSIRRTGNNSPLHF. In DNA, the CDR3 is TGTGCCAGTAGTATACGGAGGACAGGGAATAATTCACCCCTCCACTTT. The whole variable domain, remainder taken from reference TRBV19 and TRBJ1-6, is DGGITQSPKYLFRKEGQNVTLSCEQNLNHDAMYWYRQDPGQGLRLIYYSQIVNDFQKGDIAEGYSVSREKKESFPLTVTSAQKNPTAFYLCASSIRRTGNNSPLHFGNGTRLTVT.

The DNA for the CDR3 is TGTGCCAGCTCACGTGACCAGACAGTTAACTATGGCTACACCTTC. As protein: CASSRDQTVNYGYTF. The rearrangement uses TRBV18 and TRBJ1-2; possible D gene TRBD1, 5 bases. CDR3 size: 15 residues. V lost 4 bases to trimming and J lost 1 base, with 13 bases between them. Germline loops: CDR1 KGHSH, CDR2 LQKENI.

The CDR3 nucleotides read TGTGCCAGCAGCTTAAATCCCAGGGCCCTCACCGGGGAGCTGTTTTTT. Its translation: CASSLNPRALTGELFF. The V gene is TRBV7-2, the J gene TRBJ2-2, with a tentative D call TRBD1 (5 bases). This CDR3 has 16 amino acids. The V end was cut by 2 bases, the J end by 4 bases, with 14 bases between. Germline V gives CDR1 SGHTA, CDR2 FQGNSA.